These 16 T cell receptor beta chains were all obtained from the same sample, sequenced in a study of blood T cells in healthy people across ages. The use of a sample-barcoded 5' primer and a J-beta primer mix characterized a second PCR of roughly 6 to 11 cycles. TCRdb re-analysed the 5' RACE reads in MiXCR, keeping a single row per CDR3 protein. The sample holds about 1 million distinct CDR3 sequences, 35% to 50% seen once. The sample was blood. These receptors were collected from a woman aged 60-75 years in good health.

This clonotype was observed many times. The rearrangement uses TRBV10-2 and TRBJ2-7; TRBD1 or TRBD2 may be the D gene (5 bases each). Germline CDR1 WSHSY, CDR2 SAAADI. This CDR3 is 17 amino acids long. Between the trimmed V and J ends, which lost 7 bases and 7 bases, there was a span of 29 bases. CDR3 protein: CASNPGTSPPLRKEQYF. DNA of the CDR3: TGCGCCAGCAACCCCGGGACCTCACCTCCACTACGGAAAGAGCAGTACTTC.

Only a few counts were recorded for this clonotype. The gene calls are TRBV6-4 and TRBJ2-3; 10 nucleotides match TRBD1. This CDR3 is 15 amino acids long. Germline CDR1 MRHNA, CDR2 SNTAGT. J lost 7 bases, V lost 5 bases, and 9 bases had no gene match. This chain's CDR3 is CASSTGTGETNTQYF. The CDR3 bases are TGTGCCAGCAGTACCGGGACAGGGGAAACGAATACGCAGTATTTT.

In this sample, this clonotype turned up many times. This chain joins TRBV4-2 and TRBJ2-7, with 9 bases aligning to TRBD2. Germline lookup yields CDR1 LGHNA and CDR2 YNFKEQ. The CDR3 has 14 residues. V lost 4 bases and J lost 2; bases outside the gene matches: 3. The CDR3 is CASSPTSGAYEQYF. CDR3 in DNA: TGTGCCAGCAGCCCGACTAGCGGAGCCTACGAGCAGTACTTC.

In its sample, this clonotype was seen once. An end of the junction does not agree with germline; a read error may underlie this. V usage is TRBV28 and J usage is TRBJ1-1; D is uncertain. Germline V gene lookup returns CDR1 MDHEN and CDR2 SYDVKM. CDR3 length: 15 amino acids. CDR3 in DNA: TGTGCCAACAGTCCTACGAGGCGGGGGAACACTGAAGCTTTCTTT. Protein: CANSPTRRGNTEAFF.

The chain uses TRBV5-1 and TRBJ2-7; possible D gene TRBD2, 6 bases. The CDR3 contains 14 residues. Germline V lookup: CDR1 SGHRS, CDR2 YFSETQ. V dropped 5 bases and J dropped 6 bases, with 18 bases sitting between them. CDR3 protein: CASRTNSGLSEQYF. DNA for the CDR3: TGCGCCAGCAGAACCAACAGCGGACTATCCGAGCAGTACTTC.

The sample holds a few counts of this clonotype. The genes are TRBV27 and TRBJ1-2; D might be TRBD1 (5 bases). The germline gives CDR1 MNHEY, CDR2 SMNVEV (reference sequence). The CDR3 has 13 amino acids. Trimming cost V 4 bases and J 6 bases, with 12 bases left between them. CDR3 residues: CASSSPWGDGYTF. CDR3 nucleotide sequence: TGTGCCAGCAGTTCCCCGTGGGGGGATGGCTACACCTTC.

The chain is built from TRBV5-6 and TRBJ1-2; TRBD1 matches at 8 bases. The V segment lost 4 bases and the J segment 9 bases; nucleotides outside the gene matches: 8. Per germline, CDR1 SGHDT and CDR2 YYEEEE. The CDR3 length is 13 residues. The CDR3 is CASSEGQAYSYTF. Here the CDR3 DNA reads TGTGCCAGCAGCGAGGGACAGGCTTATAGCTACACCTTC.

The chain uses TRBV10-3 and TRBJ1-2; D is unclear. Per germline, CDR1 ENHRY and CDR2 SYGVKD. This CDR3 comprises 12 residues. V was clipped by 4 bases and J by 7 bases, with 10 bases between them. CDR3 in DNA: TGTGCCATCAGTGCCTTCCGATTTGGCTACACCTTC. Amino acid sequence: CAISAFRFGYTF.

The chain carries TRBV7-9 and TRBJ2-5, with D hard to call. The CDR3 spans 15 residues. Germline V gene sequence: CDR1 SEHNR, CDR2 FQNEAQ (reference sequence). The V and J ends lost 1 base and 1 base respectively, with 10 bases between them. The CDR3 region is CASSLGQTTQETQYF. CDR3 coding DNA: TGTGCCAGCAGCTTAGGGCAAACCACCCAAGAGACCCAGTACTTC.

This clonotype was detected only a few times. This sequence joins TRBV27 and TRBJ2-7, with 13 bases matching TRBD2. The CDR3 spans 15 residues. V dropped 4 bases and J dropped 6; count of bases not matched to a gene: 6. Germline values: CDR1 MNHEY, CDR2 SMNVEV (reference sequence). CDR3 DNA sequence: TGTGCCAGCAGTTCAGGACTAGCGGGGGAGAGCGAGCAGTACTTC. Translated: CASSSGLAGESEQYF.

The gene calls are TRBV29-1 and TRBJ1-2; possibly TRBD1 for D (6 bases). The CDR3 loop spans 13 amino acids. Germline CDR1 is SQVTM and CDR2 is ANQGSEA. Between the trimmed V and J ends, which lost 6 bases and 4 bases, there was a span of 15 bases. The CDR3 sequence is CSVPQGLFYGYTF. In DNA, the CDR3 is TGCAGCGTCCCACAGGGTTTATTCTATGGCTACACCTTC.

V and J are TRBV3-1 and TRBJ2-1; 7 bases align to TRBD1. The V and J ends lost 1 base and 10 bases, in that order; junction bases with no gene match: 4. CDR3 size: 13 residues. Germline V CDR1 and CDR2: LGHDT, YNNKEL (reference sequence). The CDR3 sequence is CASSQGQGKEQFF. The CDR3 DNA sequence: TGTGCCAGCAGCCAAGGACAGGGAAAAGAGCAGTTCTTC.

J is TRBJ2-7 and V is TRBV11-2, with D uncertain. Germline CDR1 reads SGHAT; CDR2 reads FQNNGV. Trimming shortened V by 1 base and J by 3 bases, and 13 bases separated the two germline ends. This CDR3 contains 15 residues. This chain's CDR3 is CASSLAHSPNYEQYF. Written as DNA, the CDR3 is TGTGCCAGCAGCTTAGCCCACAGCCCCAACTACGAGCAGTACTTC.

V gene TRBV11-2 combines with J gene TRBJ2-5, with D possibly matching TRBD2 (6 bases). Looked up from germline, CDR1 is SGHAT and CDR2 is FQNNGV. This CDR3 contains 14 residues. V was cut by 1 base and J by 5 bases, with 11 bases left in between. The CDR3 spells CASSLGAGSETQYF. The CDR3 DNA is TGTGCCAGCAGCTTAGGTGCCGGGAGTGAGACCCAGTACTTC.

A word on this clonotype: The CDR3 does not end in the conserved phenylalanine or tryptophan, so this is likely a read error. The rearrangement joins TRBV4-1 to TRBJ1-6, with 10 bases aligning to TRBD1. The CDR3 is made up of 15 amino acids. V gave up 4 bases and J gave up 10 bases; unmatched junction bases: 7. Germline CDR1 and CDR2: MGHRA and YSYEKL. CDR3 residues: CASSPPGTGVSPLHS. CDR3 coding DNA: TGCGCCAGCAGCCCGCCTGGGACAGGGGTCTCACCCCTCCACTCT.

CDR3 region: CASSSGLAGRSTDTQYF. CDR3 nucleotide sequence: TGCGCCAGCAGTAGCGGACTAGCGGGAAGGAGCACAGATACGCAGTATTTT. This sequence joins TRBV5-1 and TRBJ2-3; TRBD2 aligns across 12 bases. Per the germline V gene, CDR1 is SGHRS and CDR2 is YFSETQ. V gave up 5 bases and J gave up 0 bases; unmatched junction bases: 7. The CDR3 loop spans 17 amino acids.